This TCR beta chain came from a study of blood T cells in healthy people across ages (dated by TCRdb to between 2015 and 2017). Regarding the research as a whole: In model experiments, template switching captured about one uniquely barcoded TCR beta cDNA molecule for every two T cells. The study measured age-related changes in TCR beta repertoire diversity using deep sequencing normalized with unique cDNA molecular identifiers. The donors were split into four age groups: young (average about 15 years), middle-aged (around 40), aged (over 55) and long-lived (about 82). To avoid experimental bias, donors of different ages were randomly spread across the sequencing lanes. Two additional independent replicas of 1 million unique cDNA reads from the same blood draw were analyzed for two donors (one aged 18 to 30 and one aged 80 or older). Summary of the overall study and its limitations: Estimates of total diversity from one million sequenced T cells were regarded as lower bounds and underestimates. A strong correlation was found between observed TCR beta diversity and the percentage of naive T cells measured by flow cytometry. Bulk unsorted PBMC profiling prevented conclusive comparison of naive and antigen-experienced compartments. The CMV infection status of donors was not known, potentially confounding age-related changes in expanded clonotypes. As age increased, observed TCR beta diversity per million T cells dropped in a roughly linear way, and a significant reduction was already evident by age 40. The long-lived group showed more naive CD4+ T cells, fewer expanded clones and increased TCR diversity than the aged group, suggesting age selection.

Library preparation used 5' RACE. Sequencing took place on an Illumina HiSeq 2500. The second PCR ran for roughly 6 to 11 cycles and used a J-beta primer mix along with a sample-barcoded 5' primer. A unique molecular identifier was introduced onto each TCR beta cDNA molecule by a template-switch 5' adaptor carrying 12 random nucleotides. Each sample yielded at least 2.5 million CDR3-containing paired-end reads. First-strand cDNA was synthesized from all RNA with the Mint cDNA synthesis kit, primed by a TRBC-specific oligonucleotide. After uracil-DNA glycosylase treatment, a first 18-cycle PCR used universal primers M1SS and BC2_uni_R on all cDNA. Turning to the authors' computational methods: For normalization, 1 million high-quality reads, each with a distinct molecular identifier, were randomly selected from each sample. Reads sharing molecular identifiers were discarded rather than binned into consensus sequences. MiTCR, set to a Q25 quality threshold and the strictest error-elimination algorithm, was used for CDR3 identification, clonotype clustering and error correction. Lower-bound total TCR beta diversity was estimated with a nonparametric unseen species model using Euler transformation. TCRdb ran its own pipeline on the public reads, namely fastp trimming at Q25 and MiXCR clone calling, and kept in-frame beta chains. For every CDR3 protein sequence, its rows merge into one entry that carries the most common genes and DNA. These V and J calls rely on TCRdb rather than the paper's analysis. This sample has 650,000 to 900,000 distinct CDR3 sequences in its table, and around 68% of those were observed once. 25% to 30% of the sample lies in the top ten.

Donors were 35 to 40 systemically healthy Caucasian individuals from Russia aged roughly 6 to 100 years. Ten milliliters of peripheral blood were drawn from each donor into EDTA-treated Vacutainer tubes. Ficoll-Paque density-gradient centrifugation was used to isolate PBMCs, with at least 7 million obtained per sample. Total RNA, at least 5 micrograms per sample, was extracted from PBMCs with Trizol reagent. Naive CD45RAhigh/CD27high T cell percentages were measured by flow cytometry on a PBMC aliquot from every donor. As regards this clonotype: Its recognized antigen is unknown. No base quality values were provided; no much bigger clone lies one nucleotide off.

The germline V end is reduced by 0 bases and the J end by 5 bases; junction bases left unmatched: 3. From a lookup of the germline V gene (reference sequence), CDR1 and CDR2 are LNHNV and YYDKDF. Spanning cysteine to phenylalanine, the CDR3 consists of 14 amino acids. Only CDR3 DNA is held: 42 bases, read in frame from base 1. The TCR was taken from a man aged 30-40 years in good health. The sequencing input was blood. The rearranged segments are TRBV15 and TRBJ1-2; the central 7 bases match TRBD1. The CDR3 corresponds to CATSRDMGQYGYTF. The bases read TGTGCCACCAGCAGAGATATGGGACAGTATGGCTACACCTTC.